This TCR beta chain was profiled in a study of beta chain features in type 1 diabetes. Broader study findings: Type 1 diabetes patients had TCRB CDR3s that were shorter (moderately but significantly so) in all four CD4+ subsets. An over-representation of cells with high TCR expression could result from cDNA sequencing.

Concerning this clone itself: Its antigen remains unidentified.

V gave up 4 bases and J gave up 6 bases, with 16 bases separating them. The CDR3 is made up of 14 amino acids. Per the germline V gene, CDR1 is SGHRS and CDR2 is YFSETQ. Expressed TCRB transcripts were sequenced because the entire RNA isolate underwent reverse transcription. Sequenced naive, central memory and regulatory T cell samples produced an average of about 3.7 million reads. Profiled with immunoSEQ multiplex PCR; TCRdb holds only in-frame clones, not every one. The sample lists roughly 290,000 clones, approximately 16% seen once, with about 0.014% in the top ten. V is TRBV5-1 and J is TRBJ1-1; TRBD1 is a possible D gene (6 bases). The origin of this receptor is a man aged 18 to 30 with type 1 diabetes. Sequencing input: naive CD4+ T cells from blood. The chain's CDR3 is CASSDGTGSAEAFF. CDR3 nucleotides: TGCGCCAGCAGCGACGGAACAGGGAGTGCTGAAGCTTTCTTT. The variable domain in full, completed from reference TRBV5-1 and TRBJ1-1, reads KAGVTQTPRYLIKTRGQQVTLSCSPISGHRSVSWYQQTPGQGLQFLFEYFSETQRNKGNFPGRFSGRQFSNSRSEMNVSTLELGDSALYLCASSDGTGSAEAFFGQGTRLTVV.